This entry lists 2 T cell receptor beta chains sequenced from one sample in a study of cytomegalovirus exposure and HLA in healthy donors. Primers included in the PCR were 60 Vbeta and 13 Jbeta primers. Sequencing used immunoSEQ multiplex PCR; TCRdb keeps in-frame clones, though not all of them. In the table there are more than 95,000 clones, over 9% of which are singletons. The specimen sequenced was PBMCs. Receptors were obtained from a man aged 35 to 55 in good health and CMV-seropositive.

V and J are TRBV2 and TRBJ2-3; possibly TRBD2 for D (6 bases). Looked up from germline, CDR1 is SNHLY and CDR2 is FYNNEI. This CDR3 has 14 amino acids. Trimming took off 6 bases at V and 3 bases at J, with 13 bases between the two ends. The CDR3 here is CASRRDGSTDTQYF. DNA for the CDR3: TGTGCCAGCAGGCGTGACGGGAGTACAGATACGCAGTATTTT. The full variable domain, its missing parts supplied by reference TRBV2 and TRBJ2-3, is EPEVTQTPSHQVTQMGQEVILRCVPISNHLYFYWYRQILGQKVEFLVSFYNNEISEKSEIFDDQFSVERPDGSNFTLKIRSTKLEDSAMYFCASRRDGSTDTQYFGPGTRLTVL.

CDR3 amino acids: CASSSKIQDSYSNQPQHF. The CDR3 nucleotides read TGTGCCAGCAGCTCCAAAATCCAGGACAGTTATAGCAATCAGCCCCAGCATTTT. The chain employs TRBV7-3 and TRBJ1-5, with D tentatively TRBD1 (6 bases). The germline V gene encodes CDR1 SGHTA and CDR2 FQGTGA. V lost 4 bases, J lost 0 bases, and 19 bases lay in between. The CDR3 extends over 18 amino acids.